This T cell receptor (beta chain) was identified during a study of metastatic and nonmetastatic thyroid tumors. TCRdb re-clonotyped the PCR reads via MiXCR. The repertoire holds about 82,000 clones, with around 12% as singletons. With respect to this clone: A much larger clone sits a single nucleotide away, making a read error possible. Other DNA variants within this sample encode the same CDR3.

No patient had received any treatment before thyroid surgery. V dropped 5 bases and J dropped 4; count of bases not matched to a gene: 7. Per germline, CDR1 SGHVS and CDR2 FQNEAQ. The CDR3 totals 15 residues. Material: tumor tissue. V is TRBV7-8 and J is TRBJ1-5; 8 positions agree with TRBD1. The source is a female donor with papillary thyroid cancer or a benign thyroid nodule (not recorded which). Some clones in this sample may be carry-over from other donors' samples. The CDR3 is CASSRTGGGNQPQHF. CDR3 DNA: TGTGCCAGCAGCCGAACAGGGGGAGGAAATCAGCCCCAGCATTTT. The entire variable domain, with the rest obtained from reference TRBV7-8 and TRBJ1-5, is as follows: GAGVSQSPRYKVAKRGQDVALRCDPISGHVSLFWYQQALGQGPEFLTYFQNEAQLDKSGLPSDRFFAERPEGSVSTLKIQRTQQEDSAVYLCASSRTGGGNQPQHFGDGTRLSIL.